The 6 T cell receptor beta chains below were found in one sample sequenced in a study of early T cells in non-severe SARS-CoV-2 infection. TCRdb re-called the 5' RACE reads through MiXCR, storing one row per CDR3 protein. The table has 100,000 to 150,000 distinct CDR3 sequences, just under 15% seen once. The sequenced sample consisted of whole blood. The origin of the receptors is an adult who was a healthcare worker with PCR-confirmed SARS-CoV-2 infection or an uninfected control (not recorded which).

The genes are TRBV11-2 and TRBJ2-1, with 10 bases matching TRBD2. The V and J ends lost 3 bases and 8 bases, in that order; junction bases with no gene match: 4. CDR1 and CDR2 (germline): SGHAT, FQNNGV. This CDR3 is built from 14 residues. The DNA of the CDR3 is TGTGCCAGCAGCTTTGGTAGCGGGGGGCATGAGCAGTTCTTC. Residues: CASSFGSGGHEQFF.

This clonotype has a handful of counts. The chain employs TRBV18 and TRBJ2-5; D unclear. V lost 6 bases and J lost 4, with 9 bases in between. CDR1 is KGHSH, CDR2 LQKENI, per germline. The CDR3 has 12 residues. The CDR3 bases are TGTGCCAGCTCCCCCCCCGGAGAGACCCAGTACTTC. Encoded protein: CASSPPGETQYF.

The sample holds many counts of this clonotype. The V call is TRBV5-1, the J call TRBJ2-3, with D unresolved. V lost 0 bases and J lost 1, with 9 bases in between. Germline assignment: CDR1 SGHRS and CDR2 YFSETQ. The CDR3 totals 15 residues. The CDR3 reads CASSLGGMGTDTQYF. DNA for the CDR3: TGCGCCAGCAGCTTGGGGGGTATGGGCACAGATACGCAGTATTTT.

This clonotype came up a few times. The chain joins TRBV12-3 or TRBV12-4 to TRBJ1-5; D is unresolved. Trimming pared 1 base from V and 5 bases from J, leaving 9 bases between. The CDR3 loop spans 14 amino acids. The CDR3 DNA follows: TGTGCCAGCAGTTTAGGTACCGTTTATCAGCCCCAGCATTTT. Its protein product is CASSLGTVYQPQHF.

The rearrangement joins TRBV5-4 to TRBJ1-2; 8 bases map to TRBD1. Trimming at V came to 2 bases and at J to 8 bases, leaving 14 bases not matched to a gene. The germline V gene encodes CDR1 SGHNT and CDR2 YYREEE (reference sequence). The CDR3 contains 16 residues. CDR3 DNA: TGTGCCAGCAGCTTTGGTAACAGGGGGGGACTTGGAGGCTACACCTTC. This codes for CASSFGNRGGLGGYTF.

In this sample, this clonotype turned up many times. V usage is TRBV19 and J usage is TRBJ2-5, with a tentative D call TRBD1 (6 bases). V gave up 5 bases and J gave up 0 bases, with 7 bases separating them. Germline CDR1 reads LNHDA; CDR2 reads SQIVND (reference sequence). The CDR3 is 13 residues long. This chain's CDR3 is CASSQGYQETQYF. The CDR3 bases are TGTGCCAGTAGTCAGGGGTACCAAGAGACCCAGTACTTC.